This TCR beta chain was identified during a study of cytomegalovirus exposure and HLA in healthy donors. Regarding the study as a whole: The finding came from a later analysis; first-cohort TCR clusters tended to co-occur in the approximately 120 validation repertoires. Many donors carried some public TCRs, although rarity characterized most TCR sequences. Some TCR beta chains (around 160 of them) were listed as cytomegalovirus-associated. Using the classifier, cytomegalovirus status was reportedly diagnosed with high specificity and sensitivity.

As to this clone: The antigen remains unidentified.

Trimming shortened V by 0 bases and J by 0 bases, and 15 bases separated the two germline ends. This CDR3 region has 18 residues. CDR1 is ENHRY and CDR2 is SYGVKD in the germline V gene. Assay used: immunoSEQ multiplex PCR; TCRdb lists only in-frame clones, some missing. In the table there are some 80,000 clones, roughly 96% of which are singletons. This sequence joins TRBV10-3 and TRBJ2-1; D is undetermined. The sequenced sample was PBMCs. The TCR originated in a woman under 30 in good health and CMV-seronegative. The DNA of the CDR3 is TGTGCCATCAGTGAGTCGGAGCACTTCTTAAGCTCCTACAATGAGCAGTTCTTC. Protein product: CAISESEHFLSSYNEQFF.